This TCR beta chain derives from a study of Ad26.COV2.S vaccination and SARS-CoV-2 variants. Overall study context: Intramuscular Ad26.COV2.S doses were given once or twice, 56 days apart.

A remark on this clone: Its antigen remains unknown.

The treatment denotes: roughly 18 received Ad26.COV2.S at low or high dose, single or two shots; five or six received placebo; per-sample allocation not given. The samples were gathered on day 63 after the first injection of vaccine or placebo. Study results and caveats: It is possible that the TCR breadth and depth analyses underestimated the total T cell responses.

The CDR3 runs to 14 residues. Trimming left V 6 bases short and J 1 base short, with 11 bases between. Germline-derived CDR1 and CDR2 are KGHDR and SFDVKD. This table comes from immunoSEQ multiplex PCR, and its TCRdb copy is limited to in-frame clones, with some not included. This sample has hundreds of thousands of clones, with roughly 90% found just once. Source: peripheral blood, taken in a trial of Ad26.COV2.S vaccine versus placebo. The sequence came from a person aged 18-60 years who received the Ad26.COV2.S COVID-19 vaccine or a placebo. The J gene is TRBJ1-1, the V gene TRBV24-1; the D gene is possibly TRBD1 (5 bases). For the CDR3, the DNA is TGTGCCACCAGTCCCGGACATACGAACACTGAAGCTTTCTTT. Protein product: CATSPGHTNTEAFF.